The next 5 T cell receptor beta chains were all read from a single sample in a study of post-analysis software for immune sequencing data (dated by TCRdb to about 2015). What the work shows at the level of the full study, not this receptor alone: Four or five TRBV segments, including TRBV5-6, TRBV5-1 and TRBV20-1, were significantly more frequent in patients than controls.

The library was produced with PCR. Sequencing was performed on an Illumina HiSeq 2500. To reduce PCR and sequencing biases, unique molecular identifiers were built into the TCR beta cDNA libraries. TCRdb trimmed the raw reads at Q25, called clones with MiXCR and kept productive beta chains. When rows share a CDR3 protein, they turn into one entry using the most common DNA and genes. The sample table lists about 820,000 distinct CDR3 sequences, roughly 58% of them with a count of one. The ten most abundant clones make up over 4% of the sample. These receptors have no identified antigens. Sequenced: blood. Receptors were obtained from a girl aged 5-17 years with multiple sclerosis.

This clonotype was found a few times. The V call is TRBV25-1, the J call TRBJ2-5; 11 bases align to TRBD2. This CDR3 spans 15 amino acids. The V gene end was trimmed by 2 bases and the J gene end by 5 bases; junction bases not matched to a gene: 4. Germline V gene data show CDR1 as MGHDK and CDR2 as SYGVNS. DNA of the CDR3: TGTGCCAGCAGTGAAGGATTAGCGGGAGGGGAGACCCAGTACTTC. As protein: CASSEGLAGGETQYF.

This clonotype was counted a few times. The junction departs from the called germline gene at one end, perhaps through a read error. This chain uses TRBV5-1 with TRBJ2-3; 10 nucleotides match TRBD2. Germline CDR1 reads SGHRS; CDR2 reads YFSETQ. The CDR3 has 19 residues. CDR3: CASSLGLLAGVDSTGTQYF. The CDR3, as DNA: TGCGCCAGCAGCTTGGGACTCCTAGCGGGGGTAGATAGCACAGGTACGCAGTATTTT.

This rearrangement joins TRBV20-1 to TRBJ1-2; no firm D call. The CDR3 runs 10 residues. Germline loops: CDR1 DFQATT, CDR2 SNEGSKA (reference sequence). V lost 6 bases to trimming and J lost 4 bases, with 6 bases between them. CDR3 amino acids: CSAEGYGYTF. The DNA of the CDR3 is TGCAGTGCCGAAGGCTATGGCTACACCTTC.

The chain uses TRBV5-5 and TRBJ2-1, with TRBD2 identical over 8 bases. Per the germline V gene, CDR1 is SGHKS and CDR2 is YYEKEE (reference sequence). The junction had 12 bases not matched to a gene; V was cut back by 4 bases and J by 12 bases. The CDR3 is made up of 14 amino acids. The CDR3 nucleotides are TGTGCCAGCAGCATCGGACTAGCCCCCTCGATGCAGTTCTTC. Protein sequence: CASSIGLAPSMQFF.

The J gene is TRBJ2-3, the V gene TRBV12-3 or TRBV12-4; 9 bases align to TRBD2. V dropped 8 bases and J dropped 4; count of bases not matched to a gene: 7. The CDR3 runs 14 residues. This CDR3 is CASLLSGGADTQYF. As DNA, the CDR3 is TGTGCCAGCCTTCTTAGCGGGGGCGCAGATACGCAGTATTTT.